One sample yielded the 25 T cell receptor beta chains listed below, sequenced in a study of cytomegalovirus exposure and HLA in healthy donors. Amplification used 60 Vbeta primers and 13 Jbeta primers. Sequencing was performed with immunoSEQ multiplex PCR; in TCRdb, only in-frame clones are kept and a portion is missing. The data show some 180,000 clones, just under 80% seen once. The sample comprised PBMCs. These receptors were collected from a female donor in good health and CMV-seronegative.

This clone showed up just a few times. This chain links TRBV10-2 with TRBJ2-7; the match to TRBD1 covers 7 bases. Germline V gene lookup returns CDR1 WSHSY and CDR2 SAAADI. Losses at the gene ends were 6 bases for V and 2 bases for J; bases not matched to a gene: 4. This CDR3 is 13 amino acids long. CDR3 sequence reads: CASSGTAAYEQYF. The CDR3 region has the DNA TGCGCCAGCAGCGGGACAGCCGCCTACGAGCAGTACTTC.

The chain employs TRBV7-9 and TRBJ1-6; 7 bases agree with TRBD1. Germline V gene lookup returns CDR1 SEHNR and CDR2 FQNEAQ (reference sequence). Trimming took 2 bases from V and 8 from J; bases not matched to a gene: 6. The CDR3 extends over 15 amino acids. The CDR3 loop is CASSLFAGGDSPLHF. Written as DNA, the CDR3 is TGTGCCAGCAGCTTATTTGCAGGGGGTGATTCACCCCTCCACTTT.

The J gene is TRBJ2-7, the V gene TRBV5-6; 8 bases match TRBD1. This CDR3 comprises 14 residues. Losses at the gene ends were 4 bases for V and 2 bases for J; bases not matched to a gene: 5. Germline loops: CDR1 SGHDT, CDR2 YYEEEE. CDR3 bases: TGTGCCAGCAGCGATGGGACAGGAGCCTACGAGCAGTACTTC. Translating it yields CASSDGTGAYEQYF.

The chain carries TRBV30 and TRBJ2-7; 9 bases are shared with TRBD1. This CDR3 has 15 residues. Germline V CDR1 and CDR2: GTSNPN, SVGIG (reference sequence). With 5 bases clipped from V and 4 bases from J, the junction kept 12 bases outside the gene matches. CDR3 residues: CAWGDPGQGWYEQYF. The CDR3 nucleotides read TGTGCCTGGGGAGATCCAGGACAGGGGTGGTACGAGCAGTACTTC.

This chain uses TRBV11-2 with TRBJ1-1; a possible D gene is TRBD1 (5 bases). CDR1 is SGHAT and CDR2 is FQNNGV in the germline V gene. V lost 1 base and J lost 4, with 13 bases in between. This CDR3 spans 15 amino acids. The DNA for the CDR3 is TGTGCCAGCAGCTTAGTGAGTGGAGGGGTCACTGAAGCTTTCTTT. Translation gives CASSLVSGGVTEAFF.

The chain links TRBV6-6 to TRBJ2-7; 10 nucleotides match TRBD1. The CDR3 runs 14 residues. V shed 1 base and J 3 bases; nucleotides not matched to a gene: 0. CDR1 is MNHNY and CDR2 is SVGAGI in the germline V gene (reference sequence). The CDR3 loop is CASSYWDRGYEQYF. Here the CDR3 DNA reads TGTGCCAGCAGTTACTGGGACAGGGGCTACGAGCAGTACTTC.

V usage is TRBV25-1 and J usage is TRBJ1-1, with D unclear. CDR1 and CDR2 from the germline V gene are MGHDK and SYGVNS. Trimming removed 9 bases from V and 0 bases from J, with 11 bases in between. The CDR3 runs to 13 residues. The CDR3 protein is CASKPTLNTEAFF. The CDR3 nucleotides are TGTGCCAGTAAACCGACACTGAACACTGAAGCTTTCTTT.

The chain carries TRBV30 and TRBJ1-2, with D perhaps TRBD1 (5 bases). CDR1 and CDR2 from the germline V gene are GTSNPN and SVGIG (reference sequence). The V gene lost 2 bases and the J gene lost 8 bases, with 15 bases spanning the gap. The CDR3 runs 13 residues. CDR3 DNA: TGTGCCTGGAGTCAAGACAGAACGACCGGCTACACCTTC. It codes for CAWSQDRTTGYTF.

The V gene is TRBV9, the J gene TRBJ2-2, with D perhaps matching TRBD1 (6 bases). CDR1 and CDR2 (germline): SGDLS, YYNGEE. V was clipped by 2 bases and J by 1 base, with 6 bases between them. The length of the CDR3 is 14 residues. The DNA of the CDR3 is TGTGCCAGCAGCGTGGGACAGAACACCGGGGAGCTGTTTTTT. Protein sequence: CASSVGQNTGELFF. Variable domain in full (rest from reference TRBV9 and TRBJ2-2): DSGVTQTPKHLITATGQRVTLRCSPRSGDLSVYWYQQSLDQGLQFLIQYYNGEERAKGNILERFSAQQFPDLHSELNLSSLELGDSALYFCASSVGQNTGELFFGEGSRLTVL.

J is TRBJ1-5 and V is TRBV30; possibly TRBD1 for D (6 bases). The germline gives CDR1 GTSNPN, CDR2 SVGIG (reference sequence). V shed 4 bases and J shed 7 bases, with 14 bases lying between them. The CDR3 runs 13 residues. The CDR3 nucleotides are TGTGCCTGGACAGAACAGGGAGCCCAGCCCCAGCATTTT. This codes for CAWTEQGAQPQHF.

CDR3 loop: CASSGIRDRVTGELFF. In nucleotides, the CDR3 is TGTGCCAGTAGCGGAATCCGGGACAGGGTCACCGGGGAGCTGTTTTTT. The chain combines TRBV19 with TRBJ2-2; 9 bases line up with TRBD1. After removal of 6 bases from V and 4 bases from J, the junction contained 9 bases not matched to a gene. Per germline, CDR1 LNHDA and CDR2 SQIVND (reference sequence). There are 16 residues in the CDR3.

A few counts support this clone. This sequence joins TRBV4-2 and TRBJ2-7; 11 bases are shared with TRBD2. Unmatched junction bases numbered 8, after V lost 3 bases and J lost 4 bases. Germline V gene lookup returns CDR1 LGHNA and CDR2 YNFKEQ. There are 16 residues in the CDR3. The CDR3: CASSHERLAGRYEQYF. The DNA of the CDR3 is TGTGCCAGCAGCCATGAACGACTAGCGGGACGGTACGAGCAGTACTTC.

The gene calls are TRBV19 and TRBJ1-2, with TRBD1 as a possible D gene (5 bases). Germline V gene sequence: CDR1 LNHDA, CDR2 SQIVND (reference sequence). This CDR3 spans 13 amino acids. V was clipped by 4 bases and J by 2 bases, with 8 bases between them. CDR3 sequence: CASSTSGNYGYTF. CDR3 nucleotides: TGTGCCAGTAGTACTTCAGGGAACTATGGCTACACCTTC. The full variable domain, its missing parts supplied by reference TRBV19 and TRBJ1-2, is DGGITQSPKYLFRKEGQNVTLSCEQNLNHDAMYWYRQDPGQGLRLIYYSQIVNDFQKGDIAEGYSVSREKKESFPLTVTSAQKNPTAFYLCASSTSGNYGYTFGSGTRLTVV.

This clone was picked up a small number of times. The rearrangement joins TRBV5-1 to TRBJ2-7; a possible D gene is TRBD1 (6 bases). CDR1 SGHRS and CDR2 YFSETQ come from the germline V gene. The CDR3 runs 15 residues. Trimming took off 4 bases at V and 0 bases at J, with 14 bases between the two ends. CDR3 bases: TGCGCCAGCAGCCGAGTAGGGGGTAGCTCCTACGAGCAGTACTTC. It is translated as CASSRVGGSSYEQYF.

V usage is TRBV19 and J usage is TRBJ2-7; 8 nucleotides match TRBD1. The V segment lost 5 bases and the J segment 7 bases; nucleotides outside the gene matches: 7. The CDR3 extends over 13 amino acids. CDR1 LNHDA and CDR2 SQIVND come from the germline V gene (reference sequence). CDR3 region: CASSPRQGWEQYF. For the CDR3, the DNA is TGTGCCAGTAGTCCCCGACAGGGGTGGGAGCAGTACTTC.

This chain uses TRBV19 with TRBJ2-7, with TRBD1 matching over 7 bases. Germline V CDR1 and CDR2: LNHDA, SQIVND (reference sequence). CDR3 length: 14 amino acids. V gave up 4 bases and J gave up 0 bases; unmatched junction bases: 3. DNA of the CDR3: TGTGCCAGTAGTACGGCAGGGGGCTCCTACGAGCAGTACTTC. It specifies CASSTAGGSYEQYF.

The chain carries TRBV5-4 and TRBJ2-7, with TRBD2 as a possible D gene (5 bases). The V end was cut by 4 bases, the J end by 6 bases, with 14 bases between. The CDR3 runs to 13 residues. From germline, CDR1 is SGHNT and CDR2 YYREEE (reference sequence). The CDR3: CASSLDEGGEQYF. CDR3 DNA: TGTGCCAGCAGCCTCGACGAGGGTGGCGAGCAGTACTTC. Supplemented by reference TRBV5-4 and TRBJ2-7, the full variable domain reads ETGVTQSPTHLIKTRGQQVTLRCSSQSGHNTVSWYQQALGQGPQFIFQYYREEENGRGNFPPRFSGLQFPNYSSELNVNALELDDSALYLCASSLDEGGEQYFGPGTRLTVT.

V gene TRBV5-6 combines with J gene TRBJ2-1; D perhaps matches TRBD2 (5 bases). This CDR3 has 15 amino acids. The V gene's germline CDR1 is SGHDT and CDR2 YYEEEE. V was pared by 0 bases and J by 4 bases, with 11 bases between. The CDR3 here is CASSLASGPYNEQFF. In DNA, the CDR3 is TGTGCCAGCAGCTTGGCCAGCGGCCCATACAATGAGCAGTTCTTC.

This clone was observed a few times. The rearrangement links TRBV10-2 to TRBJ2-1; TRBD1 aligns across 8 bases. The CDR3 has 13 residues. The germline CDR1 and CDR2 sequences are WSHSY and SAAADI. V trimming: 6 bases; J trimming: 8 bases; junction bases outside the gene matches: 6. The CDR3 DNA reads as TGCGCCAGCAGCCAACCGGACAGGGATGAGCAGTTCTTC. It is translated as CASSQPDRDEQFF.

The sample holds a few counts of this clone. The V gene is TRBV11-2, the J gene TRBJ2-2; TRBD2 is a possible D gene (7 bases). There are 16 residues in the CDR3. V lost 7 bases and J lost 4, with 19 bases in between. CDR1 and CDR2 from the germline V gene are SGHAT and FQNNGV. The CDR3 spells CASTRRTAGSTGELFF. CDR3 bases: TGTGCCAGCACCCGGCGGACAGCGGGGTCCACCGGGGAGCTGTTTTTT.

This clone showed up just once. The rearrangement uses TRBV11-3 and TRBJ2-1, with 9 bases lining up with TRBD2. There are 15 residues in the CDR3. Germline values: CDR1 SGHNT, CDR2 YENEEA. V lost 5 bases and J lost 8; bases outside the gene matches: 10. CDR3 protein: CASSQMASGDHEQFF. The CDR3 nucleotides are TGTGCCAGCAGCCAAATGGCTAGCGGGGACCATGAGCAGTTCTTC.

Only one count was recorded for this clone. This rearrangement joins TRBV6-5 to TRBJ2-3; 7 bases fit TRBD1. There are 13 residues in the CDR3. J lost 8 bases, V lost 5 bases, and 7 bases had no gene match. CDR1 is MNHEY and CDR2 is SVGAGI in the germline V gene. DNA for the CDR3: TGTGCCAGCAGTGTAGGGGGCGAGGGTACGCAGTATTTT. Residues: CASSVGGEGTQYF.

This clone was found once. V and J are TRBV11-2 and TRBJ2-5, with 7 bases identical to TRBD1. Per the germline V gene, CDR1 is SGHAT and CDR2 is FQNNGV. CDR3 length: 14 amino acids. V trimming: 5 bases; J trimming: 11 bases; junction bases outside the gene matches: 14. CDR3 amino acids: CASSRELTGYEQYF. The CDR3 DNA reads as TGTGCCAGCAGCCGCGAGCTGACAGGGTATGAGCAGTACTTC.

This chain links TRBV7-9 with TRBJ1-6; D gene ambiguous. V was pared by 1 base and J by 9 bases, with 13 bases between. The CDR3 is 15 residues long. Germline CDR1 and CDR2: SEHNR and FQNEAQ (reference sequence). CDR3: CASSLEPGISSPLHF. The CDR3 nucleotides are TGTGCCAGCAGCTTAGAGCCCGGGATTAGTTCACCCCTCCACTTT.

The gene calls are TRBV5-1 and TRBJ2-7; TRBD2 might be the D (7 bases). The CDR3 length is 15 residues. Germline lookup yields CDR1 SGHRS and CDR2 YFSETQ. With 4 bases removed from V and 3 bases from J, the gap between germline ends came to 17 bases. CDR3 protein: CASSQRGAPVYEQYF. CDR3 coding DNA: TGCGCCAGCAGCCAACGGGGGGCCCCCGTCTACGAGCAGTACTTC.